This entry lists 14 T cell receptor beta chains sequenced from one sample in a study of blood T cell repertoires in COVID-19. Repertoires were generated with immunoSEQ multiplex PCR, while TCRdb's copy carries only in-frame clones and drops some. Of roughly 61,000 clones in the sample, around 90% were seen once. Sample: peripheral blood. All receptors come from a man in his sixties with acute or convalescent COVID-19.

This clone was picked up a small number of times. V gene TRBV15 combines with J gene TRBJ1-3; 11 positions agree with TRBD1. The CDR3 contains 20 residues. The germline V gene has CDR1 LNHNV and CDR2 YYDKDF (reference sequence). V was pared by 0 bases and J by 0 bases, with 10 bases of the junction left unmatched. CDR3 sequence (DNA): TGTGCCACCAGCAGAGATCTGGGGACAGGGGGTGCCTTCTCTGGAAACACCATATATTTT. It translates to CATSRDLGTGGAFSGNTIYF.

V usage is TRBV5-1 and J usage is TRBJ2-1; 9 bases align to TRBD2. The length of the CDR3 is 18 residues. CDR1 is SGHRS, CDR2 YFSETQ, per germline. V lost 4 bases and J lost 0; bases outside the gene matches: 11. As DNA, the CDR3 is TGCGCCAGCAGCATAAAAGCGGGAGGCTCGAGCTCCTACAATGAGCAGTTCTTC. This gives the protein CASSIKAGGSSSYNEQFF. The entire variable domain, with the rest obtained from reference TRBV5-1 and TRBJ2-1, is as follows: KAGVTQTPRYLIKTRGQQVTLSCSPISGHRSVSWYQQTPGQGLQFLFEYFSETQRNKGNFPGRFSGRQFSNSRSEMNVSTLELGDSALYLCASSIKAGGSSSYNEQFFGPGTRLTVL.

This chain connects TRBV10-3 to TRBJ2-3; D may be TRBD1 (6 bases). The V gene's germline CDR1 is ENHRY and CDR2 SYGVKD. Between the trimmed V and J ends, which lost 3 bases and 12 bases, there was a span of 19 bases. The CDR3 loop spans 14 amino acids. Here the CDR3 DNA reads TGTGCCATCAGTGAACCCAGACAGGCCCTCCTTCAGTATTTT. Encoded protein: CAISEPRQALLQYF.

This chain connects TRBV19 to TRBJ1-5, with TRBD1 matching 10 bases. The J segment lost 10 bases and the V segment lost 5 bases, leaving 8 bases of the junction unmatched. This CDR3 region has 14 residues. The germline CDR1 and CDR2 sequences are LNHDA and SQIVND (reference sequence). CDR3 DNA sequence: TGTGCCAGTAGTGGAAGGACAGGGGGTGGACCCCAGCATTTT. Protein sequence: CASSGRTGGGPQHF.

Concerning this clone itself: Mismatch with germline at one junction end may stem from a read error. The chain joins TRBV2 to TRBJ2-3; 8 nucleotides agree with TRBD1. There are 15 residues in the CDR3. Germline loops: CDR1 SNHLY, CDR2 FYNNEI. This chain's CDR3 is CASREGQGPTDTQYF. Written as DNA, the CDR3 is TGTGCCAGCAGAGAAGGACAGGGACCCACAGATACGCAGTATTTT.

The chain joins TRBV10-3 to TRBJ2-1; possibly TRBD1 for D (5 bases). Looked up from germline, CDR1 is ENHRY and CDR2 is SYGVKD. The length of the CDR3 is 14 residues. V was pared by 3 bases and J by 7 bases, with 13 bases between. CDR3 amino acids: CAISEGSGRNEQFF. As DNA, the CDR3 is TGTGCCATCAGTGAAGGATCAGGGCGGAATGAGCAGTTCTTC.

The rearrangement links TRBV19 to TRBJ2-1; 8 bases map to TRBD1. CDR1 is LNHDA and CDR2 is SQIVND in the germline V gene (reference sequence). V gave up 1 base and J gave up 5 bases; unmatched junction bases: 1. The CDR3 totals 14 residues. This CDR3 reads CASSIVDRDNEQFF. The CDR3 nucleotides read TGTGCCAGTAGTATAGTGGACAGGGACAATGAGCAGTTCTTC.

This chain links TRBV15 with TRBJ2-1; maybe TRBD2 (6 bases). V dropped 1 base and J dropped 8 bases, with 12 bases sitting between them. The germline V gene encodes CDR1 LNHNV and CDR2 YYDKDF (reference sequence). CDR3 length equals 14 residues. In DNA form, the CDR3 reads TGTGCCACCAGCAGAGCGGACTATTCGTATGAGCAGTTCTTC. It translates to CATSRADYSYEQFF.

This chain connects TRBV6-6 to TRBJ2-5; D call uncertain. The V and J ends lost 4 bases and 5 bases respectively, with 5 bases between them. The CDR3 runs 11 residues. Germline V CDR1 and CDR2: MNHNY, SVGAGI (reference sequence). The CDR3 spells CASSSRETQYF. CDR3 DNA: TGTGCCAGCAGTTCCCGGGAGACCCAGTACTTC.

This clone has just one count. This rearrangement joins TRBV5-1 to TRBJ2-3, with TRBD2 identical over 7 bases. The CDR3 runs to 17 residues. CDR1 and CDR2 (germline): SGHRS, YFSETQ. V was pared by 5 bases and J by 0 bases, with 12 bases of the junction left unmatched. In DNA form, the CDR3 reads TGCGCCAGCAGTCTCTACCCTAGCGGAGCCAGCACAGATACGCAGTATTTT. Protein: CASSLYPSGASTDTQYF.

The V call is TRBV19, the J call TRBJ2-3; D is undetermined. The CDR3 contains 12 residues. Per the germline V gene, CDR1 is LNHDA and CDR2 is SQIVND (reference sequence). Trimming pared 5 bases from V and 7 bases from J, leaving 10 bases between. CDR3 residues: CASSDFPYTQYF. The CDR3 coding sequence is TGTGCCAGTAGTGACTTTCCATATACGCAGTATTTT.

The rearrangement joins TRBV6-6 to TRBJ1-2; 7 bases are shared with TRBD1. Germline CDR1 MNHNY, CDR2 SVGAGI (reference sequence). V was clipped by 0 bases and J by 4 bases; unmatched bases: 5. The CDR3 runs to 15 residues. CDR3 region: CASSYSGQRTYGYTF. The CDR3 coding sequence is TGTGCCAGCAGTTACTCGGGACAGCGGACCTATGGCTACACCTTC.

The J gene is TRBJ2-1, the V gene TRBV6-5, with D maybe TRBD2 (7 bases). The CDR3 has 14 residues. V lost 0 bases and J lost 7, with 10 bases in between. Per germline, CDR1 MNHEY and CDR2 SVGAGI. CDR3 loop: CASSYSGGPNEQFF. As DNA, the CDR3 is TGTGCCAGCAGTTACTCCGGGGGGCCTAATGAGCAGTTCTTC.

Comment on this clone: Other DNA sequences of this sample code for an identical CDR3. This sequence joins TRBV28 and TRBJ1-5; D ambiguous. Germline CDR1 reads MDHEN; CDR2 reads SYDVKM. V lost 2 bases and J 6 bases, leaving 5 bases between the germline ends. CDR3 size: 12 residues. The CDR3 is CASSLVSQPQHF. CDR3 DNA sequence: TGTGCCAGCAGTTTAGTGAGTCAGCCCCAGCATTTT.